This record covers a single TCR beta chain. Its antigen remains unidentified. Vbeta (60) and Jbeta (13) primers were used in the PCR. Method: immunoSEQ multiplex PCR; TCRdb's copy keeps in-frame clones and lacks some. This sample has some 120,000 clones; around three quarters occur once, and the top ten carry 1%. The source of the sample is a study of cytomegalovirus exposure and HLA in healthy donors. General study points: A later analysis found common viral pathogens apparently linked to several of the most significant clusters. Later analysis showed TCR association rates varying by HLA locus, highest for DRB1 and lowest for HLA-C. Later analysis revealed greater clonal expansion in HLA-associated TCR beta chains than in equally common others.

This TCR came from a man aged 35 to 55 in good health and CMV-seronegative. The material sequenced was PBMCs.

CDR3 nucleotide sequence: TGTGCCAGCAGCCCCTGGCGACAGGGATGGGAGACCCAGTACTTC. This codes for CASSPWRQGWETQYF. V gene TRBV7-7 combines with J gene TRBJ2-5, with 7 nucleotides matching TRBD1. Germline V lookup: CDR1 SSHAT, CDR2 FNYEAQ (reference sequence). The CDR3 extends over 15 amino acids. The trim removed 5 bases at V and 5 bases at J, leaving 11 bases unmatched.